This T cell receptor (beta chain) was documented in a study of cytomegalovirus exposure and HLA in healthy donors. Study-wide results and limits: HLA alleles showed associations with 15,000 to 20,000 TCR beta sequences in a later analysis, at a 0.05 false discovery rate. The HLA-A and HLA-B alleles of most subjects were reportedly predicted accurately from TCR beta sequences.

As to this clone: Its antigen is as yet unknown.

Use of 60 Vbeta and 13 Jbeta primers characterized the PCR. The protocol was immunoSEQ multiplex PCR, while the TCRdb copy is restricted to in-frame clones and leaves out a portion. The repertoire holds around 100,000 clones, with around 70% as singletons. The V gene lost 4 bases and the J gene lost 6 bases, with 12 bases spanning the gap. This CDR3 has 14 residues. Germline V gives CDR1 SNHLY, CDR2 FYNNEI. V is TRBV2 and J is TRBJ2-2; D is possibly TRBD2 (6 bases). The receptor was isolated from a man under 40 in good health and CMV-seropositive. Sequenced input: PBMCs. CDR3 protein: CASSGEARAGELFF. For the CDR3, the DNA is TGTGCCAGCAGTGGGGAGGCGAGGGCCGGGGAGCTGTTTTTT.